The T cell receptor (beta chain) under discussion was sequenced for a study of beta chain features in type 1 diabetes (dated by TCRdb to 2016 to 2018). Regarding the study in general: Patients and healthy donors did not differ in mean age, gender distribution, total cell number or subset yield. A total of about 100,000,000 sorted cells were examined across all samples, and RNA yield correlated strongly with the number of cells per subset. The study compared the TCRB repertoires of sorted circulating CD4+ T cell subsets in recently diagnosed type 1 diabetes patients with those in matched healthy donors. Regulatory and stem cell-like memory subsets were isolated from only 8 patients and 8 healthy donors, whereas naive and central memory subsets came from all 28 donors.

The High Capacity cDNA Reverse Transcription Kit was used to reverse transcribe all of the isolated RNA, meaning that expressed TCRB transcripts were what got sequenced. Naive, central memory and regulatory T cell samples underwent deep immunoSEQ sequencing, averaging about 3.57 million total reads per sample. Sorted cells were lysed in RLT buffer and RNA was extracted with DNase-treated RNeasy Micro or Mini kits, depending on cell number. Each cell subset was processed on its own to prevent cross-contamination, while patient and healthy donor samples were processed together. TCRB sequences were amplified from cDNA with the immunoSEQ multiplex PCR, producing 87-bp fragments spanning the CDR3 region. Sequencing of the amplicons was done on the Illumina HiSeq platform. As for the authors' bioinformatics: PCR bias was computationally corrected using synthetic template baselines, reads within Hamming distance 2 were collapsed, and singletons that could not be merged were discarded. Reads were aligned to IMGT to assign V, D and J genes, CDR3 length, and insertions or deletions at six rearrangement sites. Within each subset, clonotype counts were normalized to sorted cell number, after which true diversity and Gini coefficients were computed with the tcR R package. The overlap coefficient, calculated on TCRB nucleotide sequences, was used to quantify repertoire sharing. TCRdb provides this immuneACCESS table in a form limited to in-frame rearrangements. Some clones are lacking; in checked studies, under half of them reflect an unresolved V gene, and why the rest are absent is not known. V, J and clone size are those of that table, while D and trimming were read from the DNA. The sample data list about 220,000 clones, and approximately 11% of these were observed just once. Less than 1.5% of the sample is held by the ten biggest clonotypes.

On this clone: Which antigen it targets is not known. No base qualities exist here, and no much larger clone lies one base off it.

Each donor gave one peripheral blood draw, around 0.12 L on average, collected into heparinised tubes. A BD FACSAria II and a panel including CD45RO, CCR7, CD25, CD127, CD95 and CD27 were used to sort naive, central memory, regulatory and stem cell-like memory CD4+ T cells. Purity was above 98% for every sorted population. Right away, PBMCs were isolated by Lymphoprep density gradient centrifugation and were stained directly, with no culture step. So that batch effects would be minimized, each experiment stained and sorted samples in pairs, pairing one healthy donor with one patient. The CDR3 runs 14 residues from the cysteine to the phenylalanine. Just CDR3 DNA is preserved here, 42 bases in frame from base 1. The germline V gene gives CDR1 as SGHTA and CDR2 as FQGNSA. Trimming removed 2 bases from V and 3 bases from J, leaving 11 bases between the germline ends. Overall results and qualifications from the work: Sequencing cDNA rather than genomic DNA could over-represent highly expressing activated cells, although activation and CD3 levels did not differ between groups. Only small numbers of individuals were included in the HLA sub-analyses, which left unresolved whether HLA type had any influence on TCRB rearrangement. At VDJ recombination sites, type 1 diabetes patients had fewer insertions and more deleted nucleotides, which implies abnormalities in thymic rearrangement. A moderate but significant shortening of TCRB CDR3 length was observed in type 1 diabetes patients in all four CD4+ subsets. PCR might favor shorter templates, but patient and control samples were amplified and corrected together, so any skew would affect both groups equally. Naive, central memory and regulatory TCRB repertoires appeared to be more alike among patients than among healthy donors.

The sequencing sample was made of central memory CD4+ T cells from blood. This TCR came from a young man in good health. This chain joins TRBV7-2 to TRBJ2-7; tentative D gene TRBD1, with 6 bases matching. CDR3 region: CASSLSPGDYEQYF. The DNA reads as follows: TGTGCCAGCAGCTTATCCCCAGGGGACTACGAGCAGTACTTC.